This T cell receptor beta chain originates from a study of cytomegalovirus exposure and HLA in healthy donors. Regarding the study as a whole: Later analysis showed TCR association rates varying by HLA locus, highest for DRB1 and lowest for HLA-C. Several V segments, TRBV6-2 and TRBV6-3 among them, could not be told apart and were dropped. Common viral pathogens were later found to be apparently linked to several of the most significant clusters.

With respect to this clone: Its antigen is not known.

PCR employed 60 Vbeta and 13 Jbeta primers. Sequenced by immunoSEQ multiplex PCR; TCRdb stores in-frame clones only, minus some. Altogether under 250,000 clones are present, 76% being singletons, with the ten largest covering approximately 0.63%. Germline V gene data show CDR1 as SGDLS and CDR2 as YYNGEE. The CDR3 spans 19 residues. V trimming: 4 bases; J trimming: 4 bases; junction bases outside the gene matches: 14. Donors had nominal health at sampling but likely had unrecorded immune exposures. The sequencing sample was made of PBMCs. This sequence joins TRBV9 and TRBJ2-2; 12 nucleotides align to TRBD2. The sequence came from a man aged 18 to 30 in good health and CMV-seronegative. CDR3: CASSQTLAGGRFSTGELFF. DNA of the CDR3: TGTGCCAGCAGCCAGACACTAGCGGGAGGAAGGTTTAGCACCGGGGAGCTGTTTTTT.